A selection of T cell receptor beta chains follows, all from one sample in a study of blood T cells in healthy people across ages. TCRdb passed the 5' RACE reads through MiXCR, listing each CDR3 protein once. In the table there are some 850,000 distinct CDR3 sequences, roughly 24% of which are singletons. The same specimen was also included in a second study, on T cells of mothers and their children.

Sequenced sample: blood. These receptors all stem from a boy between 5 and 17 years old in good health. Each CDR3 is given with its conserved first and last residue. The D gene is left open where the match is weak. The size field is filled for only some rows; it gives once, few, many or a size class.

clone size: few; D gene: .; V gene: TRBV2; J gene: TRBJ2-7; CDR3 length: 13; CDR3 DNA: TGTGCCAGCAGTCCTCGGGTGCCGTCTATACAGTACTTC; CDR3 protein: CASSPRVPSIQYF
clone size: many; D gene: .; V gene: TRBV18; J gene: TRBJ2-2; CDR3 length: 13; CDR3 DNA: TGTGCCAGCAGCCCTCCTAGCACCGGGGAGCTGTTTTTT; CDR3 protein: CASSPPSTGELFF
clone size: .; D gene: TRBD2; V gene: TRBV11-1; J gene: TRBJ2-1; CDR3 length: 18; CDR3 DNA: TGTGCCAGCAGCTTAACCCTAGCGGGGGGGTGCTCCTACAATGAGCAGTTCTTC; CDR3 protein: CASSLTLAGGCSYNEQFF
clone size: many; D gene: TRBD1; V gene: TRBV9; J gene: TRBJ1-4; CDR3 length: 15; CDR3 DNA: TGTGCCAGCAGTTCCCGGACAGGGGGCAATGAAAAACTGTTTTTT; CDR3 protein: CASSSRTGGNEKLFF
clone size: many; D gene: .; V gene: TRBV29-1; J gene: TRBJ2-5; CDR3 length: 12; CDR3 DNA: TGCAGCGTTCGGGCCTTGGGGGAGACCCAGTACTTC; CDR3 protein: CSVRALGETQYF
clone size: .; D gene: .; V gene: TRBV6-2/TRBV6-3; J gene: TRBJ1-1; CDR3 length: 16; CDR3 DNA: TGTGCCAGCAGTTACTCCCTTGGGGGCAGGGACACTGAAGCTTTCTTT; CDR3 protein: CASSYSLGGRDTEAFF
clone size: .; D gene: .; V gene: TRBV4-2; J gene: TRBJ2-1; CDR3 length: 15; CDR3 DNA: TGTGCCGCACGTAGTAGGACAACGGACCACAATGAGCAGTTCTTC; CDR3 protein: CAARSRTTDHNEQFF
clone size: .; D gene: TRBD1; V gene: TRBV7-2; J gene: TRBJ1-3; CDR3 length: 15; CDR3 DNA: TGTGCCAGCAGCCCCCGGGACAGGGGAGAAAACACCATATATTTT; CDR3 protein: CASSPRDRGENTIYF
clone size: few; D gene: TRBD1; V gene: TRBV7-2; J gene: TRBJ2-1; CDR3 length: 15; CDR3 DNA: TGTGCCAGCAGCTTAGTGGCGGGACAGGTCAATGAGCAGTTCTTC; CDR3 protein: CASSLVAGQVNEQFF
clone size: .; D gene: .; V gene: TRBV29-1; J gene: TRBJ1-2; CDR3 length: 12; CDR3 DNA: TGCAGCGGTTTACAGGGATTCTATGGCTACACCTTC; CDR3 protein: CSGLQGFYGYTF
clone size: few; D gene: .; V gene: TRBV10-3; J gene: TRBJ1-4; CDR3 length: 15; CDR3 DNA: TGTGCCATCAGTGAGTCAGGGCGGCGTAATGAAAAACTGTTTTTT; CDR3 protein: CAISESGRRNEKLFF
clone size: few; D gene: TRBD1; V gene: TRBV6-5; J gene: TRBJ1-2; CDR3 length: 16; CDR3 DNA: TGTGCCAGCAGTTACTCGGCGGTAAAGGGGGCCTATGGCTACACCTTC; CDR3 protein: CASSYSAVKGAYGYTF
clone size: .; D gene: TRBD1; V gene: TRBV12-3/TRBV12-4; J gene: TRBJ1-2; CDR3 length: 17; CDR3 DNA: TGTGCCAGCAGTCGCCGTCCGGGACAGGGGCCTTTTTATGGCTACACCTTC; CDR3 protein: CASSRRPGQGPFYGYTF
clone size: .; D gene: .; V gene: TRBV28; J gene: TRBJ2-1; CDR3 length: 15; CDR3 DNA: TGTGCCAGCAGCTCAAGGGACTCCGGAGGGAATGAGCAGTTCTTC; CDR3 protein: CASSSRDSGGNEQFF
clone size: few; D gene: .; V gene: TRBV12-3/TRBV12-4; J gene: TRBJ2-7; CDR3 length: 12; CDR3 DNA: TGTGCCAGCGGGACGGGGGCTAACGAGCAGTACTTC; CDR3 protein: CASGTGANEQYF
clone size: .; D gene: .; V gene: TRBV5-1; J gene: TRBJ1-1; CDR3 length: 14; CDR3 DNA: TGCGCCAGCAGCTGGACCCGGGGCTACCAAGAAGCTTTCTTT; CDR3 protein: CASSWTRGYQEAFF
clone size: .; D gene: TRBD1; V gene: TRBV5-1; J gene: TRBJ2-5; CDR3 length: 13; CDR3 DNA: TGCGCCAGCAGCTCCTGGACAGGAGAGACCCAGTACTTC; CDR3 protein: CASSSWTGETQYF
clone size: .; D gene: .; V gene: TRBV7-3; J gene: TRBJ2-7; CDR3 length: 12; CDR3 DNA: TGTGCCAGTGGACCGCAGGCTGGGGAGCAGTACTTC; CDR3 protein: CASGPQAGEQYF
clone size: many; D gene: .; V gene: TRBV18; J gene: TRBJ2-5; CDR3 length: 13; CDR3 DNA: TGTGCCAGCAGCCCCCCGTCCCAAGAGACCCAGTACTTC; CDR3 protein: CASSPPSQETQYF
clone size: few; D gene: TRBD1; V gene: TRBV20-1; J gene: TRBJ1-6; CDR3 length: 14; CDR3 DNA: TGCAGTGCTAGATCGGACAGGGGATATTCACCCCTCCACTTT; CDR3 protein: CSARSDRGYSPLHF